This T cell receptor beta chain was sequenced during a study of T cell responses to AZD1222 COVID-19 vaccine. CDR3 length: 16 residues. From germline, CDR1 is MDHEN and CDR2 SYDVKM. V dropped 3 bases and J dropped 2; count of bases not matched to a gene: 5. Repertoires were generated with immunoSEQ multiplex PCR, while TCRdb's copy carries only in-frame clones and drops some. This table has 200,000 to 250,000 clones, around 94% appearing once. Sample: peripheral blood, taken 28 days after the second dose of the MenACWY control vaccine. The origin of this receptor is an adult who received the MenACWY meningococcal vaccine as a control. This chain joins TRBV28 and TRBJ2-7; 12 nucleotides agree with TRBD2. This CDR3 is CASSFSRTSGAYEQYF. The CDR3, as DNA: TGTGCCAGCAGTTTCTCTAGGACTAGCGGGGCCTACGAGCAGTACTTC.